These T cell receptor beta chains were read from a single sample in a study of follicular helper T cells after annual influenza vaccination. This table comes from immunoSEQ multiplex PCR, and its TCRdb copy is limited to in-frame clones, with some not included. The sample yields a few thousand clones, around 90% seen once. The material sequenced was CXCR5+ CD38- circulating T follicular helper cells from blood, taken 7 days after influenza vaccination. All receptors come from an adult who received the influenza vaccine. Both conserved end residues are part of each CDR3. D genes are given only for firm matches. The size of a clone is reported for some rows only, either as once, few or many, or as a class for expanded clones.

>TRBV9|NA|TRBJ1-1|NA
CASSEQGGNTEAFF
TGTGCCAGCAGCGAACAGGGTGGGAACACTGAAGCTTTCTTT
>TRBV7-6|NA|TRBJ2-5|NA
CASSLGQEETQYF
TGTGCCAGCAGCTTAGGACAGGAAGAGACCCAGTACTTC
>TRBV5-1|NA|TRBJ2-1|TRBD2
CASSTNRLAGGDEQFF
TGCGCCAGCAGCACTAACCGACTAGCGGGGGGGGATGAGCAGTTCTTC
>TRBV21-1|NA|TRBJ1-3|NA
CASLAGAPSLFSGNTIYF
TGTGCCAGCTTGGCAGGGGCCCCATCGCTATTCTCTGGAAACACCATATATTTT
>TRBV5-8|NA|TRBJ2-3|TRBD2
CASSILAGGTDTQYF
TGTGCCAGCAGCATACTAGCGGGAGGAACAGATACGCAGTATTTT
>TRBV27|NA|TRBJ2-7|NA
CASSLGMEPSYEQYF
TGTGCCAGCAGTTTAGGTATGGAGCCCTCCTACGAGCAGTACTTC
>TRBV5-1|NA|TRBJ2-1|NA
CASSLAGAGGQNEQFF
TGCGCCAGCAGCTTGGCCGGAGCAGGAGGGCAAAATGAGCAGTTCTTC
>TRBV6-1|NA|TRBJ2-5|TRBD2
CASSEGTSGSKTQYF
TGTGCCAGCAGTGAAGGGACTAGCGGGAGTAAGACCCAGTACTTC
>TRBV7-2|NA|TRBJ2-2|NA
CASSRQIGTGELFF
TGTGCCAGCAGCCGACAGATCGGCACCGGGGAGCTGTTTTTT
>TRBV2|NA|TRBJ1-2|NA
CASSDDRPYGYTF
TGTGCCAGCAGTGATGACAGGCCCTATGGCTACACCTTC
>TRBV6-5|NA|TRBJ2-7|TRBD1
CASSYRTGTGTIAQYF
TGTGCCAGCAGTTACCGTACCGGGACAGGGACAATTGCGCAGTACTTC
>TRBV30|NA|TRBJ2-5|NA
CAWSVGPPWTQYF
TGTGCCTGGAGTGTTGGCCCCCCCTGGACCCAGTACTTC
>TRBV18|NA|TRBJ1-1|NA
CASSPVMGGNEGRYDSAFF
TGTGCCAGCTCACCAGTGATGGGAGGGAATGAGGGCCGCTATGACTCGGCTTTCTTT
>TRBV10-3|NA|TRBJ2-3|NA
CAIRGAYTTDTQYF
TGTGCCATCAGGGGGGCCTATACAACAGATACGCAGTATTTT
>TRBV9|NA|TRBJ1-6|TRBD1
CASSLTGNSYNSPLHF
TGTGCCAGCAGTTTGACAGGGAACTCCTATAATTCACCCCTCCACTTT
>TRBV2|once|TRBJ1-2|TRBD1
CASGTGGNYGYTF
TGTGCCAGCGGGACAGGGGGAAACTATGGCTACACCTTC
>TRBV28|NA|TRBJ1-4|NA
CASSPSDPGTREKLFF
TGTGCCAGCAGTCCGTCGGACCCGGGCACTAGGGAAAAACTGTTTTTT
>TRBV6-1|NA|TRBJ1-6|NA
CASSTAGRNNSPLHF
TGTGCCAGCAGTACGGCAGGGAGGAATAATTCACCCCTCCACTTT
>TRBV7-6|NA|TRBJ2-1|NA
CASSLVGSGTHNEQFF
TGTGCCAGCAGCTTAGTCGGGTCAGGGACACACAATGAGCAGTTCTTC
>TRBV11-2|NA|TRBJ1-4|NA
CASSLGGEKLFF
TGTGCCAGCAGCTTAGGCGGTGAAAAACTGTTTTTT
>TRBV18|NA|TRBJ2-6|NA
CASSELGSGANVLTF
TGTGCCAGCTCAGAACTAGGATCTGGGGCCAACGTCCTGACTTTC
>TRBV2|NA|TRBJ1-5|NA
CASSQGLESNQPQHF
TGTGCCAGCAGCCAGGGACTGGAAAGCAATCAGCCCCAGCATTTT
>TRBV6-1|NA|TRBJ2-2|NA
CASRPRDLNTGELFF
TGTGCCAGCAGGCCCAGGGATTTGAACACCGGGGAGCTGTTTTTT
>TRBV11-1|NA|TRBJ2-5|TRBD1
CASSSRGTEQETQYF
TGTGCCAGCAGCTCGAGAGGGACAGAGCAAGAGACCCAGTACTTC
>TRBV7-2|NA|TRBJ1-2|NA
CASSTRDSGYTF
TGTGCCAGCAGCACCAGGGATTCAGGCTACACCTTC
>TRBV28|NA|TRBJ2-7|TRBD2
CASSPTSGSQSSYEQYF
TGTGCCAGCAGTCCGACTAGCGGGTCCCAAAGCTCCTACGAGCAGTACTTC
>TRBV30|NA|TRBJ1-5|TRBD1
CAWAGQGALGNQPQHF
TGTGCCTGGGCCGGACAGGGCGCTTTAGGCAATCAGCCCCAGCATTTT
>TRBV30|NA|TRBJ2-5|NA
CAWNGGGETQYF
TGTGCCTGGAATGGAGGAGGGGAGACCCAGTACTTC
>TRBV6-6|once|TRBJ1-6|NA
CASSRSPNSPLHF
TGTGCCAGCAGCCGGTCACCAAATTCACCCCTCCACTTT
>TRBV28|NA|TRBJ2-5|TRBD1
CASSAETGVKKTQYF
TGTGCCAGCAGTGCCGAAACAGGGGTTAAAAAGACCCAGTACTTC
>TRBV27|NA|TRBJ2-1|TRBD2
CASSFLLGTSGRGDEQFF
TGTGCCAGCAGTTTCTTGCTCGGGACTAGCGGGAGAGGCGATGAGCAGTTCTTC
>TRBV4-1|NA|TRBJ1-1|NA
CASSQDRPGGEAFF
TGCGCCAGCAGCCAAGACCGGCCCGGGGGTGAAGCTTTCTTT
>TRBV11-2|NA|TRBJ2-6|NA
CASSPSRPGANVLTF
TGTGCCAGCAGCCCTTCGCGGCCCGGGGCCAACGTCCTGACTTTC
>TRBV7-3|NA|TRBJ1-2|NA
CASSLNIQDRDYTF
TGTGCCAGCAGCTTAAATATCCAGGATCGAGACTACACCTTC
>TRBV28|few|TRBJ1-4|NA
CASSFLDSNEKLFF
TGTGCCAGCAGTTTTCTGGACAGTAATGAAAAACTGTTTTTT
>TRBV28|once|TRBJ2-7|TRBD1
CASSPWDRVYEQYF
TGTGCCAGCAGTCCCTGGGACAGGGTTTACGAGCAGTACTTC
>TRBV7-3|few|TRBJ1-3|NA
CASSLGGLREKGNTIYF
TGTGCCAGCAGCTTAGGCGGCTTGAGGGAAAAAGGGAACACCATATATTTT
>TRBV6-6|NA|TRBJ2-2|NA
CASSPGGRTGELFF
TGTGCCAGCAGTCCCGGGGGGCGGACCGGGGAGCTGTTTTTT
>TRBV29-1|NA|TRBJ1-1|TRBD1
CSVHIQQGLSTEAFF
TGCAGCGTCCACATTCAACAGGGGTTGAGCACTGAAGCTTTCTTT
>TRBV25-1|NA|TRBJ1-2|TRBD1
CASSETRPTGLGYGYTF
TGTGCCAGCAGTGAAACCCGGCCGACAGGGTTAGGTTATGGCTACACCTTC
>TRBV9|NA|TRBJ2-5|NA
CASSVGRTYPQETQYF
TGTGCCAGCAGCGTAGGGCGGACTTACCCGCAAGAGACCCAGTACTTC
>TRBV5-1|NA|TRBJ2-4|TRBD1
CASSLRQGENIQYF
TGCGCCAGCAGCTTGAGACAGGGCGAAAACATTCAGTACTTC
>TRBV5-6|NA|TRBJ1-1|NA
CASSLPVVNTEAFF
TGTGCCAGCAGCTTGCCGGTCGTGAACACTGAAGCTTTCTTT
>TRBV11-2|NA|TRBJ1-5|TRBD1
CASSRDRGRTEPQHF
TGTGCCAGCAGCCGGGACAGGGGGCGAACTGAGCCCCAGCATTTT
>TRBV9|NA|TRBJ1-1|TRBD1
CASSARTGSDTEAFF
TGTGCCAGCAGCGCCCGGACAGGGAGCGACACTGAAGCTTTCTTT
>TRBV7-3|NA|TRBJ2-3|NA
CASSLAQRVGTDTQYF
TGTGCCAGCAGCTTAGCTCAGCGGGTGGGCACAGATACGCAGTATTTT
>TRBV25-1|NA|TRBJ1-2|NA
CASSDPNRGYTF
TGTGCCAGCAGTGATCCGAATCGGGGCTACACCTTC
>TRBV6-5|NA|TRBJ2-2|TRBD1
CASTDRVGTGELFF
TGTGCCAGCACCGACAGGGTGGGCACCGGGGAGCTGTTTTTT
>TRBV5-5|once|TRBJ2-7|NA
CASSVRGDTSYEQYF
TGTGCCAGCAGCGTCAGGGGGGACACTTCCTACGAGCAGTACTTC
>TRBV2|few|TRBJ2-7|TRBD2
CASDGGNSGEQYF
TGTGCCAGCGACGGGGGGAATTCGGGCGAGCAGTACTTC
>TRBV30|NA|TRBJ2-2|NA
CAWSPHWGDVGDTGELFF
TGTGCCTGGAGTCCCCACTGGGGGGACGTAGGCGACACCGGGGAGCTGTTTTTT
>TRBV2|NA|TRBJ1-6|NA
CASSRQGNSPLHF
TGTGCCAGCAGTCGACAAGGAAATTCACCCCTCCACTTT
>TRBV5-1|NA|TRBJ1-1|NA
CASSRTGRDTEAFF
TGCGCCAGCAGCAGAACAGGGAGAGACACTGAAGCTTTCTTT